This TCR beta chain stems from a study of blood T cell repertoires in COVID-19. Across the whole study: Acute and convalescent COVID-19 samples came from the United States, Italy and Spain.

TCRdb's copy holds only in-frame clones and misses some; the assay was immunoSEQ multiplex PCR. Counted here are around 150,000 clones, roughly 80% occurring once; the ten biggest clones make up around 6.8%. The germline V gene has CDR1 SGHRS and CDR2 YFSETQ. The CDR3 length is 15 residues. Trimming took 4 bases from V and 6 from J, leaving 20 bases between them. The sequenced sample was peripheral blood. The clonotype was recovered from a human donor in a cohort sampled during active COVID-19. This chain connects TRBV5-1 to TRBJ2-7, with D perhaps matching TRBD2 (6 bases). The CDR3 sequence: CASSGGTLFAGEQYF. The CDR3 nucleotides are TGCGCCAGCAGCGGGGGGACCTTGTTCGCGGGCGAGCAGTACTTC. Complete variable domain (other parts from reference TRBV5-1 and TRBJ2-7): KAGVTQTPRYLIKTRGQQVTLSCSPISGHRSVSWYQQTPGQGLQFLFEYFSETQRNKGNFPGRFSGRQFSNSRSEMNVSTLELGDSALYLCASSGGTLFAGEQYFGPGTRLTVT.